The rows below give T cell receptor beta chains drawn from one sample of a study of CD8+ T cells in alopecia areata. Produced via immunoSEQ multiplex PCR; TCRdb's table is partial and in-frame only. Of about 37,000 clones listed, 45% to 70% are singletons. The sequencing sample was made of CD4+ Tregs sorted from blood. These receptors originate from a human donor with alopecia areata. Both conserved end residues are part of each CDR3. The order of the fields is V gene, clone size, D gene, J gene, CDR3 protein, CDR3 DNA. D genes are given only for firm matches. Some rows have no size entry. The others give once, few or many, or a class for an expanded clone.

v_gene: TRBV4-3; abundance: few; d_gene: TRBD2; j_gene: TRBJ2-7; CDR3aa: CASSQEREAHEQYF; CDR3nt: TGCGCCAGCAGCCAAGAGCGGGAGGCCCACGAGCAGTACTTC
v_gene: TRBV28; abundance: medium-sized; d_gene: TRBD1; j_gene: TRBJ2-1; CDR3aa: CASSSYRGYNEQFF; CDR3nt: TGTGCCAGCAGTTCATACAGGGGATACAATGAGCAGTTCTTC
v_gene: TRBV7-2; abundance: -; d_gene: -; j_gene: TRBJ1-1; CDR3aa: CASSSNGGENTEAFF; CDR3nt: TGTGCCAGCAGCTCAAATGGAGGGGAGAACACTGAAGCTTTCTTT
v_gene: TRBV5-1; abundance: -; d_gene: -; j_gene: TRBJ2-7; CDR3aa: CASSWVGTASYEQYF; CDR3nt: TGCGCCAGCAGCTGGGTGGGGACCGCCTCCTACGAGCAGTACTTC
v_gene: TRBV7-9; abundance: -; d_gene: -; j_gene: TRBJ2-3; CDR3aa: CASSRGLEGDTQYF; CDR3nt: TGTGCCAGCAGCAGAGGACTTGAGGGAGATACGCAGTATTTT
v_gene: TRBV6-1; abundance: few; d_gene: TRBD1; j_gene: TRBJ1-1; CDR3aa: CASSEIGTGGGRTEAFF; CDR3nt: TGTGCCAGCAGTGAAATAGGGACAGGGGGTGGTCGAACTGAAGCTTTCTTT
v_gene: TRBV7-2; abundance: -; d_gene: TRBD1; j_gene: TRBJ1-4; CDR3aa: CASSQNPTGINEKLFF; CDR3nt: TGTGCCAGCAGCCAAAATCCGACAGGGATTAATGAAAAACTGTTTTTT
v_gene: TRBV13; abundance: once; d_gene: TRBD1; j_gene: TRBJ2-1; CDR3aa: CASSLGGRGPYNEQFF; CDR3nt: TGTGCCAGCAGCTTAGGGGGCAGGGGGCCCTACAATGAGCAGTTCTTC
v_gene: TRBV2; abundance: -; d_gene: -; j_gene: TRBJ2-7; CDR3aa: CASSADREQYF; CDR3nt: TGTGCCAGCAGTGCTGACAGGGAGCAGTACTTC
v_gene: TRBV7-3; abundance: -; d_gene: TRBD2; j_gene: TRBJ2-1; CDR3aa: CASSRTSGEYNEQFF; CDR3nt: TGTGCCAGCAGTCGCACTAGCGGAGAATACAATGAGCAGTTCTTC
v_gene: TRBV29-1; abundance: -; d_gene: TRBD2; j_gene: TRBJ2-7; CDR3aa: CSVLGLAGGGEQYF; CDR3nt: TGCAGCGTTCTGGGACTAGCGGGAGGTGGCGAGCAGTACTTC
v_gene: TRBV7-8; abundance: few; d_gene: TRBD1; j_gene: TRBJ2-7; CDR3aa: CASRDGQARYEQYF; CDR3nt: TGTGCCAGCAGGGACGGACAGGCCCGTTACGAGCAGTACTTC
v_gene: TRBV7-8; abundance: -; d_gene: -; j_gene: TRBJ2-1; CDR3aa: CASSHFDPADYSYNEQFF; CDR3nt: TGTGCCAGCAGCCATTTTGACCCGGCGGATTACTCCTACAATGAGCAGTTCTTC
v_gene: TRBV15; abundance: -; d_gene: -; j_gene: TRBJ1-2; CDR3aa: CATSRDRDGLYGYTF; CDR3nt: TGTGCCACCAGCCGAGACCGGGACGGACTCTATGGCTACACCTTC
v_gene: TRBV7-9; abundance: -; d_gene: -; j_gene: TRBJ1-1; CDR3aa: CASSYSGQTNTEAFF; CDR3nt: TGTGCCAGCAGCTATTCAGGACAGACGAACACTGAAGCTTTCTTT
v_gene: TRBV4-2; abundance: -; d_gene: TRBD2; j_gene: TRBJ2-2; CDR3aa: CASSEGLAGGPGFGELFF; CDR3nt: TGTGCCAGCAGCGAGGGACTAGCGGGAGGGCCTGGGTTCGGGGAGCTGTTTTTT
v_gene: TRBV5-1; abundance: -; d_gene: -; j_gene: TRBJ2-2; CDR3aa: CASSLWGTGELFF; CDR3nt: TGCGCCAGCAGCTTGTGGGGGACCGGGGAGCTGTTTTTT
v_gene: TRBV5-1; abundance: -; d_gene: -; j_gene: TRBJ2-6; CDR3aa: CASSIVSSDSGANVLTF; CDR3nt: TGCGCCAGCAGTATCGTCTCGTCGGACTCTGGGGCCAACGTCCTGACTTTC
v_gene: TRBV7-2; abundance: few; d_gene: -; j_gene: TRBJ2-7; CDR3aa: CASSTQGYEQYF; CDR3nt: TGTGCCAGCAGCACCCAGGGCTACGAGCAGTACTTC
v_gene: TRBV19; abundance: -; d_gene: -; j_gene: TRBJ1-1; CDR3aa: CASIGRQLNTEAFF; CDR3nt: TGTGCCAGTATTGGACGGCAACTGAACACTGAAGCTTTCTTT
v_gene: TRBV7-2; abundance: few; d_gene: TRBD1; j_gene: TRBJ2-1; CDR3aa: CASSRTGGYNEQFF; CDR3nt: TGTGCCAGCAGCCGGACAGGGGGCTACAATGAGCAGTTCTTC
v_gene: TRBV28; abundance: -; d_gene: -; j_gene: TRBJ1-6; CDR3aa: CASTILNSPLHF; CDR3nt: TGTGCCAGCACCATACTAAATTCACCCCTCCACTTT
v_gene: TRBV18; abundance: -; d_gene: -; j_gene: TRBJ2-1; CDR3aa: CASSPQWGGDEQFF; CDR3nt: TGTGCCAGCTCACCACAATGGGGTGGGGATGAGCAGTTCTTC
v_gene: TRBV25-1; abundance: -; d_gene: TRBD2; j_gene: TRBJ2-7; CDR3aa: CASSRLAGGPHEQYF; CDR3nt: TGTGCCAGCAGTAGACTAGCGGGAGGGCCCCACGAGCAGTACTTC
v_gene: TRBV6-5; abundance: once; d_gene: -; j_gene: TRBJ2-7; CDR3aa: CASSYWAGYEQYF; CDR3nt: TGTGCCAGCAGTTACTGGGCAGGCTACGAGCAGTACTTC
v_gene: TRBV7-2; abundance: -; d_gene: TRBD2; j_gene: TRBJ2-7; CDR3aa: CASSTSPTSGAFAYEQYF; CDR3nt: TGTGCCAGCAGCACGAGTCCGACTAGCGGTGCTTTCGCCTACGAGCAGTACTTC
v_gene: TRBV13; abundance: -; d_gene: -; j_gene: TRBJ2-7; CDR3aa: CASSPRGTKVEQYF; CDR3nt: TGTGCCAGCAGCCCTAGGGGGACTAAGGTCGAGCAGTACTTC
v_gene: TRBV6-6; abundance: -; d_gene: -; j_gene: TRBJ1-5; CDR3aa: CASKLGRNQPQHF; CDR3nt: TGTGCCAGCAAACTGGGACGCAATCAGCCCCAGCATTTT